The sequence of this TCR beta chain was determined in a study of cytomegalovirus exposure and HLA in healthy donors. The PCR was carried out with 60 Vbeta primers and 13 Jbeta primers. Here immunoSEQ multiplex PCR was the method, and the copy in TCRdb shows in-frame clones only, minus some. The sample shows around 100,000 clones, roughly 78% of them seen only once. The CDR3 length is 15 residues. In germline, CDR1 is MGHDK, CDR2 SYGVNS. The ends were cut back, 8 bases at V and 0 bases at J, with 15 bases in the middle. This clone was recorded only once. Its specificity is not known. Study observations and caveats: Investigators reported over 150 TCR beta chains as tied to cytomegalovirus. Roughly uniform depth of sequencing across donors was assumed in presence/absence analyses.

The origin of this receptor is a male donor in good health and CMV-seropositive. The V and J genes are TRBV25-1 and TRBJ2-3, with a weak D call TRBD1 (5 bases). The sequenced sample consisted of PBMCs. The CDR3: CASRVQGSSTDTQYF. In DNA, the CDR3 is TGTGCCAGCCGGGTTCAGGGATCTAGCACAGATACGCAGTATTTT.